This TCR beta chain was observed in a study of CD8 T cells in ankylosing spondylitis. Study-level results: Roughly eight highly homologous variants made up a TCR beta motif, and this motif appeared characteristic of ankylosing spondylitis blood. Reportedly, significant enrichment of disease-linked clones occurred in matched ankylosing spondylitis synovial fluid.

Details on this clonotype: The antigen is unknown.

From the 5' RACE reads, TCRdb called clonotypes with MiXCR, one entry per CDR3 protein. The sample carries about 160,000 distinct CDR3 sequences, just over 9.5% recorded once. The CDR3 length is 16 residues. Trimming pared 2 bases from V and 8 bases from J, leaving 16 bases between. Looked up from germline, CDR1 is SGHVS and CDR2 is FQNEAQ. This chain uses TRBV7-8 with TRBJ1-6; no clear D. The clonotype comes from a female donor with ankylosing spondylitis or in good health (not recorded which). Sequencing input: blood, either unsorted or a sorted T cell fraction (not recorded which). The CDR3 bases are TGTGCCAGCAGCTTAAGTTCCCAGGTTGGGCATTCACCCCTCCACTTT. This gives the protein CASSLSSQVGHSPLHF.